This T cell receptor (beta chain) emerged from a study of graft-versus-host responses after intestinal transplantation. On the study more broadly: Isolated intestinal, liver-intestinal, or multivisceral transplants had been given to the recipients. Study findings and constraints: Detection of GvH clones occurred in recipient marrow, and some had their first appearance in ileum or blood.

Sequenced by immunoSEQ multiplex PCR; TCRdb stores in-frame clones only, minus some. The sample consists of 20,000 to 25,000 clones, roughly 33% of them appearing once. The CDR3 is made up of 17 amino acids. The plating included around 200,000 irradiated, violet-dye-labeled stimulator cells together with around 200,000 CFSE-labeled responder cells. The receptor's source is a human patient who received an intestinal transplant. Sample: alloreactive CD8+ T cells from a mixed lymphocyte reaction culture, taken before intestinal transplant. Documented subset: CFSE-low proliferating T cells sorted from approximately 6-day pre-transplant mixed lymphocyte reaction (GvH or HvG direction). The V call is TRBV12-2, the J call TRBJ2-3; the table calls TRBD1, which could not be checked here. TRBV12-2 is annotated as a pseudogene. This CDR3 reads CASRLEGQGGQTDTQYF. CDR3 DNA: TGTGCAAGTCGCTTAGAGGGCCAGGGGGGTCAGACAGATACGCAGTATTTT.